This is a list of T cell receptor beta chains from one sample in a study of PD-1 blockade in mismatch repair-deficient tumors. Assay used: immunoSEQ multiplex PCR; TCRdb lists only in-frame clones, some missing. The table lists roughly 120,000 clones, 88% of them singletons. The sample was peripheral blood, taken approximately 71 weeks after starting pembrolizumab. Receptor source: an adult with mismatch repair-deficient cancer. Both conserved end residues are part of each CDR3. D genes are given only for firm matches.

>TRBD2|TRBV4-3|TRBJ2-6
CASSQEWGGSGANVLTF
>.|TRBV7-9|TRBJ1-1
CATRGGVSYTEAFF
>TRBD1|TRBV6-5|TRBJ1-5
CASRGQGGHQPQHF
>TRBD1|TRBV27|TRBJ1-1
CASSHLQGGTEAFF
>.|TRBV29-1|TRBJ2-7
CSASQGSSYEQYF
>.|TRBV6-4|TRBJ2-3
CASSERGDTDTQYF
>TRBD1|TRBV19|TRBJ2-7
CASSPKWARTGNSYEQYF
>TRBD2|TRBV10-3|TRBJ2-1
CAISKREALEGYNEQFF
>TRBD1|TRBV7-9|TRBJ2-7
CASSSNRGQGKTYEQYF
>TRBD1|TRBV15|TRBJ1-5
CATSRDSNTGGGNQPQHF
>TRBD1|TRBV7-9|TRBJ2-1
CASSLVQGARDEQFF
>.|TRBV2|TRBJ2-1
CASSVPYPRSSYNEQFF
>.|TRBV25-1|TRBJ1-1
CASSKGMDTEAFF
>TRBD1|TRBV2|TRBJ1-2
CASSADRNYGYTF
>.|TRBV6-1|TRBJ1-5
CASSEVVRGDQPQHF
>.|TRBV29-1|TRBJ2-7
CSVEVSRGGYEQYF
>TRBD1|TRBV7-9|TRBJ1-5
CASSSGTGGWDQPQHF
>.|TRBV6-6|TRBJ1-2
CASSYSHGGYTF
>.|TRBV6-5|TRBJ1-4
CASSYSGTPTNEKLFF
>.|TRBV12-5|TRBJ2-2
CASGLVLSLRRVNTGELFF
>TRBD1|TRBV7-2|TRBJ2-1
CASSSRTGETYNEQFF
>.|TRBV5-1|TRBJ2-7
CASKSSTDTYEQYF
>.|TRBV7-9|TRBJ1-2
CASSLGGRDYGYTF
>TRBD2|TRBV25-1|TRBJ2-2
CASSGTSAPGELFF
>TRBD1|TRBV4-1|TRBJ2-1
CASSFERDSPLDEQFF
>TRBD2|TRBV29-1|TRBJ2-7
CSVGLAGRSYEQYF
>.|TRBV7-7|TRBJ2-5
CASSLEGGETQYF
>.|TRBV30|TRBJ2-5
CAWSVLGLIGTQYF
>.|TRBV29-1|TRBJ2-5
CSVETTGKETQYF
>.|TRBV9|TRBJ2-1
CASSPPYGTEQFF
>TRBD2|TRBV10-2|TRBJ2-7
CATWTGGSYEQYF
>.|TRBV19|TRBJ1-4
CASRRGHLEKLFF
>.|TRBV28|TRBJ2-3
CASSFNPTDTQYF
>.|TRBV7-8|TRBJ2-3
CASSPRITDTQYF
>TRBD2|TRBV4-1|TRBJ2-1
CASSPRLATNNEQFF
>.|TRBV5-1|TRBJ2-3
CASSPGTSDTQYF
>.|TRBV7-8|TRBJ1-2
CASSLIPPGYPLGGYTF
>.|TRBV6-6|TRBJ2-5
CASKDGKETQYF
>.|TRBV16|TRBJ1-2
CASSLETREDGYTF